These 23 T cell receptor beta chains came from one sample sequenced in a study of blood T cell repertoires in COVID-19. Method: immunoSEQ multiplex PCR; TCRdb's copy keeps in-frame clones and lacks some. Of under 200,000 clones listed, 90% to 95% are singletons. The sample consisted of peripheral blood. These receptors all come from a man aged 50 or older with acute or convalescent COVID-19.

The CDR3: CASTSGGGDTQYF. In nucleotides, the CDR3 is TGTGCCAGCACTAGCGGGGGGGGAGATACGCAGTATTTT. The rearrangement joins TRBV7-2 to TRBJ2-3; the match to TRBD2 covers 12 bases. Trimming removed 7 bases from V and 5 bases from J; junction bases left unmatched: 1. Germline-derived CDR1 and CDR2 are SGHTA and FQGNSA. This CDR3 region has 13 residues.

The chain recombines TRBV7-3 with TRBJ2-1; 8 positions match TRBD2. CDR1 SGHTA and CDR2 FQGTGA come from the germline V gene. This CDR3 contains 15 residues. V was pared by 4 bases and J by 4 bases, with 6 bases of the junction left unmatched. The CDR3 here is CASSSTSGVYNEQFF. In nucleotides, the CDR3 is TGTGCCAGCAGCTCAACTAGCGGTGTATACAATGAGCAGTTCTTC.

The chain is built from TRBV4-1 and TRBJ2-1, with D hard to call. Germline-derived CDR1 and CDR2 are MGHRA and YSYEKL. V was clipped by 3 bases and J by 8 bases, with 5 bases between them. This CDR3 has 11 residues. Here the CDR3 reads CASSHGHEQFF. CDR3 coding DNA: TGCGCCAGCAGCCATGGCCATGAGCAGTTCTTC.

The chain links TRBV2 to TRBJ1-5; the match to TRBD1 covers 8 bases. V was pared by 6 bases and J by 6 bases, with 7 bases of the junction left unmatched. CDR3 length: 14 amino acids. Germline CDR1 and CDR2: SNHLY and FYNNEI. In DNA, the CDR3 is TGTGCCAGCAGGGCCACAGGGGGAAGTCAGCCCCAGCATTTT. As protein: CASRATGGSQPQHF.

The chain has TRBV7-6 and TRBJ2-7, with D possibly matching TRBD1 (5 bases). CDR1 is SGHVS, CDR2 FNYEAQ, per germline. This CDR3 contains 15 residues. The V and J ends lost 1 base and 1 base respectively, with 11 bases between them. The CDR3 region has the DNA TGTGCCAGCAGCTTAGGGCAGGGAATGTCCTACGAGCAGTACGTC. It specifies CASSLGQGMSYEQYV.

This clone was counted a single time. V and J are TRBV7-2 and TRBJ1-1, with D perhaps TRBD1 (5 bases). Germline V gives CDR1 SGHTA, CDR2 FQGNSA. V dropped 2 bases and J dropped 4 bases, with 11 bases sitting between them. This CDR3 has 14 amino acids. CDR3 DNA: TGTGCCAGCAGCTTAATTAGGGGTCGCACTGAAGCTTTCTTT. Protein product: CASSLIRGRTEAFF.

CDR3 residues: CGSGNNYGYTF. The CDR3 DNA sequence: TGCGGATCAGGGAATAACTATGGCTACACCTTC. The V and J genes are TRBV20-1 and TRBJ1-2, with a tentative D call TRBD1 (5 bases). Germline values: CDR1 DFQATT, CDR2 SNEGSKA (reference sequence). CDR3 size: 11 residues.

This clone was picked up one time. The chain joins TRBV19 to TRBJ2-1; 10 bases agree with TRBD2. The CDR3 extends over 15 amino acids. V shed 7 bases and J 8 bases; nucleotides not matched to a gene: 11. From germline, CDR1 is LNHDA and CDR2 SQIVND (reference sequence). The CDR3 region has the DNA TGTGCCAGTAAGGAAGCGGGAGGGCCCTCGTATGAGCAGTTCTTC. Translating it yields CASKEAGGPSYEQFF.

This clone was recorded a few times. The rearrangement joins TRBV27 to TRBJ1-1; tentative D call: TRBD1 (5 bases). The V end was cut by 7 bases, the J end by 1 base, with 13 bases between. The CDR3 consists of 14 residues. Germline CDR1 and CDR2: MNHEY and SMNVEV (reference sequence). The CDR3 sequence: CASKQKGWNTEAFF. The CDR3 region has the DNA TGTGCCAGCAAACAAAAGGGGTGGAACACTGAAGCTTTCTTT.

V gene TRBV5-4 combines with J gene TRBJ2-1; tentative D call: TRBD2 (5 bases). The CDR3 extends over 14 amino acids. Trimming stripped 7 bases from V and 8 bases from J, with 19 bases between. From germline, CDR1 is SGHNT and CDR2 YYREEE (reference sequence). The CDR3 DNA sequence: TGTGCCAGCTCTAGCCGAGAATTGGGTGATGAGCAGTTCTTC. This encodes CASSSRELGDEQFF.

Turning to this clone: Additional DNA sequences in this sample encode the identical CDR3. CDR3 loop: CASAGGTEAFF. The DNA for the CDR3 is TGTGCCAGCGCCGGGGGGACTGAAGCTTTCTTT. V gene TRBV27 combines with J gene TRBJ1-1; weak D call: TRBD1 (5 bases). This CDR3 is built from 11 residues. Germline CDR1 is MNHEY and CDR2 is SMNVEV (reference sequence). V dropped 8 bases and J dropped 5 bases, with 9 bases sitting between them.

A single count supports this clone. CDR3 sequence: CSVQGTGANVLTF. CDR3 nucleotides: TGCAGCGTCCAGGGTACTGGGGCCAACGTCCTGACTTTC. The chain combines TRBV29-1 with TRBJ2-6; D is perhaps TRBD1 (5 bases). Germline CDR1 SQVTM, CDR2 ANQGSEA. Deletions cut 6 bases from V and 2 bases from J, with 8 bases between. CDR3 length: 13 residues.

Here the CDR3 DNA reads TGTGCCACGGGGGGGAGGTACGAGCAGTACTTC. It is translated as CATGGRYEQYF. The chain joins TRBV6-5 to TRBJ2-7; the match to TRBD2 covers 8 bases. V dropped 10 bases and J dropped 4; count of bases not matched to a gene: 3. The CDR3 consists of 11 residues. Germline V gene lookup returns CDR1 MNHEY and CDR2 SVGAGI.

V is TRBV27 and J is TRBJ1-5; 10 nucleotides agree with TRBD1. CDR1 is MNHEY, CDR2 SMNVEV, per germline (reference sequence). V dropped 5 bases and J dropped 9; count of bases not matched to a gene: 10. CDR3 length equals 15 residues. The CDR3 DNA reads TGTGCCAGCAGTCCAGGCCGGACAGGGGGTTCGCCCCAGCATTTT. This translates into CASSPGRTGGSPQHF.

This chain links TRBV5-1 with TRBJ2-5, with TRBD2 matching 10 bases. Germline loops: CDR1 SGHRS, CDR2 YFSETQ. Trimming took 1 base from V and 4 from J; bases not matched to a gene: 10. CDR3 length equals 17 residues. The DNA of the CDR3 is TGCGCCAGCAGCTTGCGGGTTAGCGGGGGGCTGGGAGAGACCCAGTACTTC. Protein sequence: CASSLRVSGGLGETQYF.

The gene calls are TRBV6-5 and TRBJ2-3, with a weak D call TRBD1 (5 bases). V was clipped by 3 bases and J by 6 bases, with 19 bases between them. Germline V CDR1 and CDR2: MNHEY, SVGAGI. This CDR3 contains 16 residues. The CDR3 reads CASSYRQTTRPDTQYF. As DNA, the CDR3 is TGTGCCAGCAGTTATAGACAGACCACACGTCCGGATACGCAGTATTTT.

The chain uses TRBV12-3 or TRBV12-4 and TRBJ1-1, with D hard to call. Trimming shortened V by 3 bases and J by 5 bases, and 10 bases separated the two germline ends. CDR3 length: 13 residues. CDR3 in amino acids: CASSFLTETEAFF. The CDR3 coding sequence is TGTGCCAGCAGTTTTTTGACGGAGACTGAAGCTTTCTTT.

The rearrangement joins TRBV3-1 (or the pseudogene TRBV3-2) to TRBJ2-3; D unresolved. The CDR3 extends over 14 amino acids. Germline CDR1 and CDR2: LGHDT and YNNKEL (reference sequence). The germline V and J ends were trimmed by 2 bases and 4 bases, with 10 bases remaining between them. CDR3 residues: CASSQNIAPDTQYF. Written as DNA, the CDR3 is TGTGCCAGCAGCCAAAACATTGCACCAGATACGCAGTATTTT.

The CDR3 DNA sequence: TGCAGCGTTGAGATCCGGGGACAGGGGACGGCTAACTATGGCTACACCTTC. Translation: CSVEIRGQGTANYGYTF. The rearrangement links TRBV29-1 to TRBJ1-2, with TRBD1 identical over 10 bases. Germline-derived CDR1 and CDR2 are SQVTM and ANQGSEA. The CDR3 extends over 17 amino acids. The V gene end was trimmed by 3 bases and the J gene end by 0 bases; junction bases not matched to a gene: 10.

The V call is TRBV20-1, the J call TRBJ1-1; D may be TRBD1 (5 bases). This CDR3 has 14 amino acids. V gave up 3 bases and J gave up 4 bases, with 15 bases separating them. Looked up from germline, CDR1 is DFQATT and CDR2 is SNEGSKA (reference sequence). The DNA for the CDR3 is TGCAGTGCTAGTCGAAGGGGTGGAAGCACTGAAGCTTTCTTT. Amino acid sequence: CSASRRGGSTEAFF.

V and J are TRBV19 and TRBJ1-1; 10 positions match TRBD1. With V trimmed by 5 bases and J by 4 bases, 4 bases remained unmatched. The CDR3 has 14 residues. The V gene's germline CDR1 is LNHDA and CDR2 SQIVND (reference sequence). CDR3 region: CASSPGTGATEAFF. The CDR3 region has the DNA TGTGCCAGTAGTCCAGGGACAGGGGCCACTGAAGCTTTCTTT.

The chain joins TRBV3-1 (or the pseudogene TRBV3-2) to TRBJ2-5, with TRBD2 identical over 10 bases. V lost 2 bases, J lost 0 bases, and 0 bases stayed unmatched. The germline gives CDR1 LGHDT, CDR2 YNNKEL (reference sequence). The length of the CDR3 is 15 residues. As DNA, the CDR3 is TGTGCCAGCAGCCAACTAGCGGGGGACCAAGAGACCCAGTACTTC. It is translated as CASSQLAGDQETQYF.

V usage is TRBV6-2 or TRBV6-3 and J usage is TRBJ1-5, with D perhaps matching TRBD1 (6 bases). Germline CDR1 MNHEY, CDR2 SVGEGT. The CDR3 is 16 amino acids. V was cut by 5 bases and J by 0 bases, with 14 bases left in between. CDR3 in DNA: TGTGCCAGCAGTCCCCCAGCGACAGGTAGCAATCAGCCCCAGCATTTT. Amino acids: CASSPPATGSNQPQHF.